The clone carrying this T cell receptor beta chain came up many times. Its antigen is not identified. Germline loops: CDR1 MNHEY, CDR2 SVGEGT. V was trimmed by 0 bases and J by 13 bases, leaving 13 bases between them. The CDR3 has 14 residues. The sample is drawn from a study of identical twins. Study results and limitations: Out-of-frame alpha sequences common to twins were enriched for low generation probability.

TCRdb called the 5' RACE reads again in MiXCR, with one record for every CDR3 protein. The table records 200,000 to 250,000 distinct CDR3 sequences, roughly a tenth of them present only once. The TCR sequence derives from a man aged 45-65 years in good health. The sample comprised memory T cells sorted from blood. The rearrangement links TRBV6-2 or TRBV6-3 to TRBJ1-6; weak D call: TRBD1 (6 bases). This chain's CDR3 is CASSYSGGTSPLHF. CDR3 bases: TGTGCCAGCAGTTACTCTGGGGGCACGTCCCCCCTCCACTTT.